This section outlines one T cell receptor beta chain sequence together with its context. This table comes from immunoSEQ multiplex PCR, and its TCRdb copy is limited to in-frame clones, with some not included. The sample includes approximately 60,000 clones, around 80% of them seen just once. The record originates from a study of blood T cell repertoires in COVID-19. About the research overall: COVID-19 samples from acute and convalescent phases originated in the United States, Italy and Spain. Sources were T cells, B-cell-depleted T cells, or PBMCs; the material itself was cDNA or gDNA.

Looked up from germline, CDR1 is MNHNS and CDR2 is SASEGT. J gave up 7 bases and V 2 bases, and 9 bases lay outside the gene matches. The CDR3 totals 15 residues. Seattle patients were enrolled during active infection and followed longitudinally. This chain joins TRBV6-1 and TRBJ1-2; 8 bases are shared with TRBD1. Sequencing was performed on peripheral blood. The sequence derives from a man in his fifties or sixties with COVID-19, enrolled during active disease. The CDR3 loop is CASSEQRTGWGGYTF. The CDR3 DNA is TGTGCCAGCAGTGAACAAAGGACAGGGTGGGGTGGCTACACCTTC.